This is a list of T cell receptor beta chains from one sample in a study of cytomegalovirus exposure and HLA in healthy donors. Generated by immunoSEQ multiplex PCR, the TCRdb table keeps only in-frame clones and is missing some. In the table there are about 130,000 clones, roughly 70% of which are singletons. The specimen sequenced was PBMCs. The receptors originated from a man younger than 35 in good health and CMV-seropositive. Each CDR3 is given with its conserved first and last residue. Fields, in order: clone size, V gene, D gene, J gene, CDR3 protein, CDR3 DNA. A D gene is named only where the DNA matches it firmly. Not every row has a clone size; where given, it reads once, few, many or a size class.

clone size: NA
V gene: TRBV19
D gene: NA
J gene: TRBJ1-5
CDR3 protein: CASREGLLGNQPQHF
CDR3 DNA: TGTGCCAGTAGAGAGGGACTTCTGGGCAATCAGCCCCAGCATTTT

clone size: NA
V gene: TRBV6-1
D gene: NA
J gene: TRBJ2-7
CDR3 protein: CASTGTPSSYEQYF
CDR3 DNA: TGTGCCAGCACCGGGACTCCGAGCTCCTACGAGCAGTACTTC

clone size: NA
V gene: TRBV18
D gene: TRBD1
J gene: TRBJ1-4
CDR3 protein: CASSPGTGLEKLFF
CDR3 DNA: TGTGCCAGCTCACCCGGGACAGGGTTGGAAAAACTGTTTTTT

clone size: NA
V gene: TRBV11-3
D gene: NA
J gene: TRBJ1-1
CDR3 protein: CASSLGRGNTEAFF
CDR3 DNA: TGTGCCAGCAGCCTCGGACGGGGGAACACTGAAGCTTTCTTT

clone size: few
V gene: TRBV28
D gene: TRBD1
J gene: TRBJ1-5
CDR3 protein: CASSLGQGLQPQHF
CDR3 DNA: TGTGCCAGCAGTTTGGGACAGGGGTTGCAGCCCCAGCATTTT

clone size: NA
V gene: TRBV7-2
D gene: NA
J gene: TRBJ2-7
CDR3 protein: CASSRAGQTYEQYF
CDR3 DNA: TGTGCCAGCAGTCGTGCAGGTCAAACCTACGAGCAGTACTTC

clone size: NA
V gene: TRBV6-5
D gene: NA
J gene: TRBJ1-4
CDR3 protein: CASSYSGGSNEKLFF
CDR3 DNA: TGTGCCAGCAGTTACTCCGGGGGGTCTAATGAAAAACTGTTTTTT

clone size: few
V gene: TRBV6-1
D gene: NA
J gene: TRBJ2-2
CDR3 protein: CASSLAGGNPGELFF
CDR3 DNA: TGTGCCAGCAGTTTGGCCGGGGGAAACCCCGGGGAGCTGTTTTTT

clone size: once
V gene: TRBV14
D gene: TRBD2
J gene: TRBJ2-1
CDR3 protein: CASSHLGLDYNEQFF
CDR3 DNA: TGTGCCAGCAGCCACTTGGGACTAGATTACAATGAGCAGTTCTTC

clone size: NA
V gene: TRBV7-7
D gene: NA
J gene: TRBJ2-1
CDR3 protein: CASSLGGGAHNEQFF
CDR3 DNA: TGTGCTAGCAGCTTAGGCGGGGGCGCCCACAATGAGCAGTTCTTC

clone size: NA
V gene: TRBV29-1
D gene: NA
J gene: TRBJ2-3
CDR3 protein: CSVGGREFGTDTQYF
CDR3 DNA: TGCAGCGTTGGCGGCAGGGAATTTGGAACAGATACGCAGTATTTT

clone size: few
V gene: TRBV28
D gene: NA
J gene: TRBJ1-5
CDR3 protein: CASSLHQGSQPQHF
CDR3 DNA: TGTGCCAGCAGTCTACATCAGGGGAGTCAGCCCCAGCATTTT

clone size: NA
V gene: TRBV5-1
D gene: TRBD2
J gene: TRBJ2-1
CDR3 protein: CASSSSGSRDEQFF
CDR3 DNA: TGCGCCAGCAGCTCTAGCGGGAGTCGCGATGAGCAGTTCTTC